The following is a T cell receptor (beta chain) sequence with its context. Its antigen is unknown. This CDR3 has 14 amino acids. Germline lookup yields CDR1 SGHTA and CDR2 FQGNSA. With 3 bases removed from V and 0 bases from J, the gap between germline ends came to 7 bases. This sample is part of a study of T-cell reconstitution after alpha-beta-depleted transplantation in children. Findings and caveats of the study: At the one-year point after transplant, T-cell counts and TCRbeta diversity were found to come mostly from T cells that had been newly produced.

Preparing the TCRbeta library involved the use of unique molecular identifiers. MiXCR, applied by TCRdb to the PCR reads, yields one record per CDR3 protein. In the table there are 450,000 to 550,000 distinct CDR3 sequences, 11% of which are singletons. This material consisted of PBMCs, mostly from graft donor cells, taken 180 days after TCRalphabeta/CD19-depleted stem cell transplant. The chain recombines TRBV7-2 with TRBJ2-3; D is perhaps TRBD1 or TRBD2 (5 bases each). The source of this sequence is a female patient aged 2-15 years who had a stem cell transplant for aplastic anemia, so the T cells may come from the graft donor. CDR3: CASSFWDSTDTQYF. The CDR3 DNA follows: TGTGCCAGCAGCTTCTGGGACAGCACAGATACGCAGTATTTT.